Sequencing of this T cell receptor beta chain was carried out in a study of blood T cell repertoires in COVID-19 (dated by TCRdb to 2018 to 2020). About the investigation overall: Collaborator samples came from the United States, Italy and Spain and covered acute and convalescent phases of COVID-19. Samples were obtained from the ongoing ImmuneRACE study (first 160 participants) and from over a thousand subjects provided by 6 global collaborators. Nearly every sample came with metadata listing a de-identified subject ID, COVID-19 status, age in years and sex. The prospective study material was composed of cDNA or gDNA derived from T cells, B-cell-depleted T cells, or PBMCs. HLA class I and class II types, where available, came from metadata supplied by the sample provider rather than from assay-based typing. The repertoires were released in a freely available public database meant as a resource for research on the immune response to SARS-CoV-2. Subjects who had been exposed to COVID-19, were actively infected with it, or had recovered from it provided the deeply sampled blood TCRbeta repertoires that made up the dataset. Study-wide findings and limitations: Clinical and demographic metadata were provided uncurated, with the amount varying by source and participant.

Compared with germline, V lacks 4 bases and J lacks 7 bases; bases without a gene match: 7. The CDR3 runs 16 residues from the cysteine to the phenylalanine. The only DNA kept is the CDR3, 48 bases in frame from the first base. As encoded in the germline V gene, CDR1 is LGHNT while CDR2 is FRNRAP. TCRbeta CDR3 regions were amplified from genomic DNA using the immunoSEQ Assay, a bias-controlled multiplex PCR. The study's own analysis went as follows. The number of nucleated cells in each sample was estimated from the amplification of reference gene primers within the assay. To quantify the absolute abundance of each unique TCRbeta CDR3 rearrangement, sequence reads were collapsed and filtered. For each sample, productive Simpson clonality was calculated as the square root of Simpson's diversity index across productive rearrangements. Drawn from immuneACCESS, this table holds only the in-frame rearrangements with V and J called that TCRdb kept. Clones are partly lost; checked studies trace under half to an unresolved V gene and leave the rest unexplained. V and J calls and clone size are copied from that table; D and trimming were computed from the DNA. For this sample the table gives 200,000 to 300,000 clones, of which 86% were detected only once. Roughly 1.9% of the sample lies in the top ten.

A note on this clone: Its antigen is currently not known. No base-level quality is on record; no much larger clone is a single base apart.

The collaborating institutions used their own protocols to collect whole blood in K2EDTA tubes. Collaborator samples were shipped for TCRbeta analysis as frozen whole blood, isolated PBMCs, or DNA extracted from either sample type. The chain uses TRBV12-5 and TRBJ1-4; 12 bases in the middle match TRBD1. The clonotype comes from a young man with active or convalescent COVID-19. The specimen sequenced was peripheral blood. The nucleotide sequence reads as follows: TGTGCTAGTGGTTCACAGGGACAGGGGGCGATTGAAAAACTGTTTTTT. Its coded protein is CASGSQGQGAIEKLFF. The variable domain in full, with residues beyond the CDR3 obtained from the reference TRBV12-5 and TRBJ1-4 genes, is DARVTQTPRHKVTEMGQEVTMRCQPILGHNTVFWYRQTMMQGLELLAYFRNRAPLDDSGMPKDRFSAEMPDATLATLKIQPSEPRDSAVYFCASGSQGQGAIEKLFFGSGTQLSVL.